This TCR beta chain comes out of a study of blood T cells in healthy people across ages (dated by TCRdb to between 2015 and 2017). General notes on the study: Template switching captured roughly one uniquely barcoded TCR beta cDNA molecule per two T cells in model experiments. The study measured age-related changes in TCR beta repertoire diversity using deep sequencing normalized with unique cDNA molecular identifiers. The donors were split into four age groups: young (average 16 years), middle-aged (over 35), aged (62) and long-lived (under 85). To avoid experimental bias, donors of different ages were randomly spread across the sequencing lanes. Two additional independent replicas of 1 million unique cDNA reads from the same blood draw were analyzed for two donors (one aged 18 to 29 and one aged 80 or older). Study-level results and caveats: Compared with the aged group, the long-lived group had more naive CD4+ T cells, fewer expanded clones and increased TCR diversity, a pattern suggesting age selection. Since profiling was done on bulk unsorted PBMCs, naive and antigen-experienced compartments could not be conclusively compared. A strong correlation was found between observed TCR beta diversity and the percentage of naive T cells measured by flow cytometry. Because donor CMV infection status was unknown, age-related changes in expanded clonotypes were potentially confounded. Observed TCR beta diversity per million T cells fell roughly linearly with age, and a significant reduction was already apparent by age roughly 40. Estimates of total diversity from one million sequenced T cells were regarded as lower bounds and underestimates.

In its sample, this clonotype was seen a few times. The target of this receptor is not known. Possible read error: a much larger clone is one base away. Receptors were amplified or captured by 5' RACE. The run used an Illumina HiSeq 2500. The second PCR ran for about 6 to 11 cycles and used a J-beta primer mix along with a sample-barcoded 5' primer. Each TCR beta cDNA molecule received a unique molecular identifier from a template-switch 5' adaptor carrying 12 random nucleotides. Each sample yielded at least 2.5 million CDR3-containing paired-end reads. The Mint cDNA synthesis kit, primed by a TRBC-specific oligonucleotide, was used to synthesize first-strand cDNA from all RNA. All cDNA was treated with uracil-DNA glycosylase and then went through a first 18-cycle PCR with the universal primers M1SS and BC2_uni_R. The study's own analysis went as follows. Normalization of each sample was performed by random selection of 1 million high-quality reads, each carrying a distinct molecular identifier. Instead of being binned into consensus sequences, reads with shared molecular identifiers were discarded. MiTCR, run with a Q25 quality threshold and the strictest error-elimination algorithm, handled CDR3 identification, clonotype clustering and error correction. A nonparametric unseen species model with Euler transformation was used to estimate lower-bound total TCR beta diversity. TCRdb itself trimmed the public reads at Q25 with fastp, ran MiXCR and retained productive beta chains. Each CDR3 protein appears once, grouped with its most common genes and DNA. The V and J calls follow TCRdb's processing rather than the paper's. This sample has over 950,000 distinct CDR3 sequences in its table, and less than 45% of those were observed once. The ten largest clones take up 10% to 15% of the sample.

Sequences SEHNR (CDR1) and FQNEAQ (CDR2) are obtained from the germline V gene (reference sequence). Including the terminal cysteine and phenylalanine, the CDR3 comprises 11 residues. CDR3 DNA only is kept here, 33 bases in frame from base 1. A distance of 9 bases separates the germline ends of V and J, which lose 5 bases and 8 bases respectively. The roughly 39 donors, aged about 6 to 95 years, were systemically healthy Caucasian individuals from Russia. Each donor gave ten milliliters of peripheral blood, collected into EDTA-treated Vacutainer tubes. PBMCs were isolated by Ficoll-Paque density-gradient centrifugation, with at least 7 million obtained per sample. Total RNA, at least 5 micrograms per sample, was extracted from PBMCs with Trizol reagent. For every donor, flow cytometry on a PBMC aliquot measured the percentage of naive CD45RAhigh/CD27high T cells.

The receptor was derived from a man aged 18 to 29 in good health. The sequence joins TRBV7-9 to TRBJ1-1, and perhaps TRBD1 as D gene, on 6 matching bases. The sample taken for sequencing was blood. DNA sequence: TGTGCCAGCAGCCGGACAGAGGAAGCTTTCTTT. Its translation is CASSRTEEAFF.